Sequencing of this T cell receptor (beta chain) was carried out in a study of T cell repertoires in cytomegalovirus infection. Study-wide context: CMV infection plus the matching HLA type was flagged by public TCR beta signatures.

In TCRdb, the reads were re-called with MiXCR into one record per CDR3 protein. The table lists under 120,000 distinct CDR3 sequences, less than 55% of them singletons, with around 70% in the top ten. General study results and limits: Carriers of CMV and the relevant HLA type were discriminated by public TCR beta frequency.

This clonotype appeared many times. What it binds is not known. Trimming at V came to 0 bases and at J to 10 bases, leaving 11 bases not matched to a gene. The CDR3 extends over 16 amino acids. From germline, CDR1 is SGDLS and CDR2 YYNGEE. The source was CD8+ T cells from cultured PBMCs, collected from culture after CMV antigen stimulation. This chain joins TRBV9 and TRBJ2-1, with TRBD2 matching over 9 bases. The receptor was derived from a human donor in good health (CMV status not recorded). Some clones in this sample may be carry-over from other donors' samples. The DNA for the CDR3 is TGTGCCAGCAGCGTAGGTTCTAGCGGGATTAACGGGGAGCAGTTCTTC. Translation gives CASSVGSSGINGEQFF.